This T cell receptor beta chain was captured in a study of shared T cell receptors in the human thymus (dated by TCRdb to the early 2020s). Broadly, across the study: The study examined how the human thymus generates shared, self-reactive T-cell receptor alpha chains.

Library preparation used the immunoSEQ multiplex PCR assay. In TCRdb, the immuneACCESS table is reduced to in-frame sequences with V and J assigned. These tables do not hold every clone; where another copy was compared, an unresolved V gene accounts for under half, and the others remain unexplained. For this sample the table gives 700,000 or so clones, of which 80% to 90% were detected only once. Around 0.0099% of the sample comes from the top ten. Points on this clone: The specificity of this receptor is unknown. No clone much larger than this one lies a single base away; base qualities are absent.

The CDR3 numbers 15 residues from cysteine through phenylalanine. The only DNA kept is the CDR3, 45 bases in frame from the first base. CDR1 and CDR2 were assigned from the germline V gene as MNHNS and SASEGT. V loses 2 bases of germline sequence and J loses 2 bases, and the interval between the two ends is 10 bases. Separately, the same data were catalogued under a study of human thymus T cells. The second study's paper adds: In Finland, the donors were immunologically healthy infants who were having open corrective cardiac surgery for congenital heart defects. The thymus tissue came from surgical resects taken out during corrective cardiac surgery. Biased V and J gene segment usage appeared to be present in both thymic and peripheral blood repertoires. The related research reported highly overlapping thymic TCR repertoires among unrelated individuals. The study described the TCR alpha and beta repertoires in fewer than 10 infant thymus samples and four matching peripheral blood samples. Donor ages ranging from about 6 to 244 days were recorded, and a handful of male and a couple of female infants were included in the cohort. Thymocytes were released mechanically from tissue and stored at -70 °C as pellets of about 9-32 million cells. A QIAsymphony instrument was used to extract genomic DNA from the frozen cell pellets. The immunoSEQ multiplex PCR assay was used to amplify the TCRB and TCRAD loci from a standardized amount of quality-controlled genomic DNA. The amplicons covered the V(D)J region and were long enough to include the CDR3 and to identify the V and J genes. The amplicons were sequenced on an Illumina platform via the commercial immunoSEQ service. Primer bias and sequencing errors were corrected as previously described, and TCRAD and TCRB definitions were based on the IMGT database. The repertoires were analysed using immunoSEQ Analyzer 3.0 and VDJTools for basic statistics, V/J segment usage, diversity estimates, rarefaction and pairwise overlap. Chao1, ChaoE, Efron-Thisted, Shannon and inverse Simpson indices were used to estimate diversity, which was also estimated on datasets down-sampled to the smallest sample. Repertoire overlap was determined by strict matching of CDR3 nucleotide sequence, V gene and J gene, and Jaccard-based multidimensional scaling clustering was applied. On average, approximately 790,000 unique TCRB clonotypes were obtained from thymus samples, compared with some 84,000 from blood samples.

The clonotype originates from a girl under three years old with a congenital heart defect. Donor details come from another sample of the same person, matched by shared clones. Sequenced input: thymocytes. The rearranged chain carries TRBV6-1 and TRBJ1-5; perhaps TRBD1 is the D gene, with 5 bases matching. The CDR3 amino acid sequence is: CASSERGKGNQPQHF. The DNA sequence is TGTGCCAGCAGTGAAAGGGGCAAGGGCAATCAGCCCCAGCATTTT.